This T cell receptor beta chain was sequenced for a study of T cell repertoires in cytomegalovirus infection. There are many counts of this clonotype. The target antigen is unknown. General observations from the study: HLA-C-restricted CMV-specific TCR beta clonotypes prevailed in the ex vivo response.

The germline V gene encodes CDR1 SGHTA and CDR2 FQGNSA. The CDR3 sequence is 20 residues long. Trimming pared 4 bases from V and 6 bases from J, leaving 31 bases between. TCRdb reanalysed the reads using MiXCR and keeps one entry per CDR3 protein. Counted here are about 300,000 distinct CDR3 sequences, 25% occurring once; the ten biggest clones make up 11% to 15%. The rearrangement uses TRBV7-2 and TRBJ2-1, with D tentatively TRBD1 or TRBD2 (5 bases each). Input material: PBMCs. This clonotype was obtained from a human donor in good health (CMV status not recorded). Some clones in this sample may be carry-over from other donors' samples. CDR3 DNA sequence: TGTGCCAGCAGCTATTACCGGGACCGTTTCTTAAGACAGCGACCCAATGAGCAGTTCTTC. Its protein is CASSYYRDRFLRQRPNEQFF.